One and the same sample provided the 12 T cell receptor beta chains below, sequenced in a study of T cells in Graves' hyperthyroidism and ophthalmopathy. Amplification of TCR beta CDR3 regions used RNA as the template. With the HTBI primer set, the TCR CDR3 went through a first round of RT-PCR. One entry per CDR3 protein results from TCRdb running MiXCR on the multiplex PCR reads. The sample shows 360,000 or so distinct CDR3 sequences, approximately 19% of them seen only once. The specimen was blood. All receptors come from a young woman with Graves' hyperthyroidism.

This clonotype came up many times. The V and J genes are TRBV18 and TRBJ1-2, with 9 bases lining up with TRBD1. After removal of 5 bases from V and 3 bases from J, the junction contained 7 bases not matched to a gene. The CDR3 contains 15 residues. Germline V gene lookup returns CDR1 KGHSH and CDR2 LQKENI. CDR3 protein: CASSTGTGYDYGYTF. DNA of the CDR3: TGTGCCAGCTCAACCGGGACAGGGTACGACTATGGCTACACCTTC. The whole variable domain, remainder taken from reference TRBV18 and TRBJ1-2, is NAGVMQNPRHLVRRRGQEARLRCSPMKGHSHVYWYRQLPEEGLKFMVYLQKENIIDESGMPKERFSAEFPKEGPSILRIQQVVRGDSAAYFCASSTGTGYDYGYTFGSGTRLTVV.

This clonotype came up many times. This sequence joins TRBV7-8 and TRBJ1-5; D is uncertain. This CDR3 comprises 14 residues. Trimming stripped 5 bases from V and 4 bases from J, with 12 bases between. Germline CDR1 and CDR2: SGHVS and FQNEAQ. CDR3: CASSEWTGNQPQHF. CDR3 sequence (DNA): TGTGCCAGCAGCGAGTGGACTGGTAATCAGCCCCAGCATTTT.

This clonotype was seen ten or more times. V usage is TRBV20-1 and J usage is TRBJ1-5; tentatively, D is TRBD1 (5 bases). V gave up 5 bases and J gave up 3 bases, with 14 bases separating them. Germline-derived CDR1 and CDR2 are DFQATT and SNEGSKA (reference sequence). The CDR3 runs 14 residues. The CDR3 loop reads CSAEDPGNNQPQHF. CDR3 DNA sequence: TGCAGTGCTGAGGATCCAGGGAACAATCAGCCCCAGCATTTT.

This clonotype was seen ten or more times. The V and J genes are TRBV6-1 and TRBJ1-1, with D hard to call. V was clipped by 2 bases and J by 1 base, with 5 bases between them. Germline V lookup: CDR1 MNHNS, CDR2 SASEGT. The CDR3 has 13 amino acids. CDR3 residues: CASSESENTEAFF. CDR3 bases: TGTGCCAGCAGTGAATCGGAGAACACTGAAGCTTTCTTT.

This clonotype was counted many times. The chain uses TRBV20-1 and TRBJ1-5, with no clear D. Trimming left V 0 bases short and J 6 bases short, with 15 bases between. CDR1 and CDR2 from the germline V gene are DFQATT and SNEGSKA (reference sequence). The CDR3 consists of 15 residues. The CDR3 sequence is CSARDPARPLQPQHF. The CDR3 nucleotides read TGCAGTGCTAGAGATCCGGCCCGGCCTCTTCAGCCCCAGCATTTT.

This chain links TRBV19 with TRBJ2-7; 7 nucleotides align to TRBD1. J was trimmed by 3 bases and V by 7 bases; bases with no gene match: 9. CDR1 is LNHDA, CDR2 SQIVND, per germline (reference sequence). The CDR3 runs 14 residues. This CDR3 reads CASNEQGRIYEQYF. In DNA, the CDR3 is TGTGCCAGTAATGAACAGGGGCGCATCTACGAGCAGTACTTC.

The sample holds a few counts of this clonotype. This rearrangement joins TRBV28 to TRBJ2-7; D possibly matches TRBD1 or TRBD2 (5 bases each). The CDR3 contains 14 residues. Trimming took 6 bases from V and 2 from J, leaving 14 bases between them. Germline V gene sequence: CDR1 MDHEN, CDR2 SYDVKM. CDR3 nucleotide sequence: TGTGCCAGCAGCCCGAACCTGGGGGCCTACGAGCAGTACTTC. Protein product: CASSPNLGAYEQYF.

This clonotype was detected many times. V gene TRBV27 combines with J gene TRBJ2-2, with 7 bases matching TRBD1. The CDR3 covers 15 residues. Germline V gene sequence: CDR1 MNHEY, CDR2 SMNVEV (reference sequence). V was clipped by 3 bases and J by 6 bases; unmatched bases: 7. The CDR3 nucleotides read TGTGCCAGCAGTTTCTTGACAGGGCGCCCCGGGGAGCTGTTTTTT. This encodes CASSFLTGRPGELFF.

The chain couples TRBV6-1 to TRBJ1-3; D is uncertain. This CDR3 comprises 17 residues. V was cut by 0 bases and J by 0 bases, with 12 bases left in between. Germline V gene sequence: CDR1 MNHNS, CDR2 SASEGT. This CDR3 reads CASSEALRLISGNTIYF. The CDR3 DNA reads TGTGCCAGCAGTGAAGCGCTTCGACTGATCTCTGGAAACACCATATATTTT.

The chain joins TRBV12-3 or TRBV12-4 to TRBJ1-1; maybe TRBD1 (5 bases). This CDR3 comprises 14 residues. Trimming took off 7 bases at V and 4 bases at J, with 16 bases between the two ends. CDR3 sequence (DNA): TGTGCCAGCACCGGGGGGAGAAGAGGCACTGAAGCTTTCTTT. It encodes CASTGGRRGTEAFF.

This clonotype has ten or more counts. The rearrangement joins TRBV6-2 or TRBV6-3 to TRBJ1-2, with TRBD1 as a possible D gene (5 bases). Germline assignment: CDR1 MNHEY and CDR2 SVGEGT. This CDR3 has 12 residues. Trimming stripped 6 bases from V and 5 bases from J, with 10 bases between. CDR3: CASRIGGYGYTF. Written as DNA, the CDR3 is TGTGCCAGCAGGATCGGGGGTTATGGCTACACCTTC.

This clonotype was counted at least ten times. CDR3 coding DNA: TGTGCCAGCAGCTTAGCGGTCAGCTCCTACGAGCAGTACTTC. The encoded protein is CASSLAVSSYEQYF. The genes are TRBV7-8 and TRBJ2-7; D is uncertain. The V and J ends lost 0 bases and 0 bases respectively, with 6 bases between them. CDR1 SGHVS and CDR2 FQNEAQ come from the germline V gene. The CDR3 runs 14 residues.